This TCR beta chain was recorded in a study of blood T cell repertoires in COVID-19 (dated by TCRdb to between 2020 and 2021). Study-wide context: Collaborator samples came from the United States, Italy and Spain and covered acute and convalescent phases of COVID-19. The material from the prospective study consisted of cDNA or gDNA derived from T cells, B-cell-depleted T cells, or PBMCs. Subjects who had been exposed to COVID-19, were actively infected with it, or had recovered from it provided the deeply sampled blood TCRbeta repertoires that made up the dataset. The repertoires were released in a freely available public database meant as a resource for research on the immune response to SARS-CoV-2. The samples were drawn from two sources: the first 160 participants of the ongoing ImmuneRACE study, and 1,000 to 1,500 subjects contributed by 6 global collaborators. The sample metadata nearly always contained a de-identified subject ID, COVID-19 status, age in years and sex. Where HLA class I and class II types were available, the types were taken from metadata supplied by the sample provider, not from assay-based typing.

Results and caveats for the whole study, not just this receptor: The amount of clinical and demographic metadata varied by source and participant and was provided uncurated.

The collaborating institutions used their own protocols to collect whole blood in K2EDTA tubes. Collaborator samples were shipped for TCRbeta analysis as frozen whole blood, isolated PBMCs, or DNA extracted from either sample type. As concerns this clone: The antigen it binds to is not known. One base away there is no much larger clone; base qualities are not given.

TCRbeta CDR3 regions were amplified from genomic DNA using the immunoSEQ Assay, a bias-controlled multiplex PCR. The study's processing was this. The number of nucleated cells in each sample was estimated from the amplification of reference gene primers within the assay. Sequence reads were collapsed and filtered to measure the absolute abundance of every unique TCRbeta CDR3 rearrangement. For each sample, productive Simpson clonality was calculated as the square root of Simpson's diversity index across productive rearrangements. TCRdb took this table from immuneACCESS and kept in-frame rearrangements with V and J called. Such tables lack part of the clones; where checked against another copy, unresolved V genes explain under half of the gap, and the rest is unexplained. Clone size and V and J calls were adopted from that table, with D and trimming inferred from the DNA. In this sample the table shows 250,000 to 400,000 clones, 80% to 90% of which occur a single time. The ten largest account for 1% of the sample.

This TCR came from a man aged 50 or older with active or convalescent COVID-19. The sample comprised peripheral blood.

The CDR3 in this case is CASSRSGGPLSNQPQHF. The DNA sequence is given as TGTGCCAGCAGTCGATCAGGGGGCCCTCTTAGCAATCAGCCCCAGCATTTT. The chain is made from TRBV6-6 and TRBJ1-5, and 8 junction bases match TRBD1. CDR1 and CDR2 were assigned from the germline V gene (reference sequence) as MNHNY and SVGAGI. Ends trimmed: V by 5 bases, J by 0 bases; bases unmatched to a gene: 9. Taken from cysteine to phenylalanine, the CDR3 has 17 residues. The CDR3 DNA has 51 bases and is translated from base 1.